The entry below gives a single TCR beta chain sequence along with its context. What it recognizes is unknown. Different DNA sequences within this sample yield the same CDR3. Genomic DNA belonging to each subset was distributed in equal measure over several immunoSEQ plates. The assay was immunoSEQ multiplex PCR, and TCRdb's table has in-frame clones only and misses some. Counted here are about 1 million clones, about 70% occurring once; the ten biggest clones make up over 1.3%. This specimen comes from a study of shared clonotypes between healthy human individuals. Study results and limitations: What naive subsets generally showed was a larger estimated richness than memory subsets showed.

The TCR comes from a man aged 18-30 years in good health. The material sequenced was memory CD4+ T cells sorted from blood. Indicated subset: CD45RA-negative fraction.

Written as DNA, the CDR3 is TGTGCCAGCAGCCTAGGACTAGCGGGACACGAGCAGTACTTC. This codes for CASSLGLAGHEQYF. The chain recombines TRBV7-2 with TRBJ2-7, with 12 bases aligning to TRBD2. The V segment lost 5 bases and the J segment 5 bases; nucleotides outside the gene matches: 4. Germline CDR1 reads SGHTA; CDR2 reads FQGNSA. CDR3 length equals 14 residues.